This entry lists 27 T cell receptor beta chains sequenced from one sample in a study of cytomegalovirus exposure and HLA in healthy donors. The PCR had 60 Vbeta and 13 Jbeta primers. Sequenced by immunoSEQ multiplex PCR; TCRdb stores in-frame clones only, minus some. The sample records 140,000 to 150,000 clones, nearly 10% being singletons. The sample consisted of PBMCs. The receptors shown here come from a man between 50 and 59 years old in good health and CMV-seronegative.

This clone was found a few times. The sample carries other DNA sequences with the same CDR3. The rearrangement uses TRBV15 and TRBJ2-3, with TRBD1 as a possible D gene (6 bases). Per the germline V gene, CDR1 is LNHNV and CDR2 is YYDKDF (reference sequence). Between the trimmed V and J ends, which lost 1 base and 1 base, there was a span of 12 bases. The CDR3 has 16 residues. The CDR3 nucleotides read TGTGCCACCAGCAGAGGTTTGGGGGCCGGCACAGATACGCAGTATTTT. Its translation: CATSRGLGAGTDTQYF.

The V and J genes are TRBV2 and TRBJ1-1; D is ambiguous. Trimming took off 6 bases at V and 0 bases at J, with 14 bases between the two ends. This CDR3 comprises 15 residues. Germline assignment: CDR1 SNHLY and CDR2 FYNNEI. CDR3 sequence (DNA): TGTGCCAGCAGGTGGACGGGGAACATGAACACTGAAGCTTTCTTT. Translated: CASRWTGNMNTEAFF.

The chain couples TRBV14 to TRBJ1-2; no clear D. Trimming left V 6 bases short and J 1 base short, with 9 bases between. This CDR3 is built from 13 residues. CDR1 and CDR2 from the germline V gene are SGHDN and FVKESK. The CDR3 DNA reads as TGTGCCAGCAGGCCCAAGAGTAACTATGGCTACACCTTC. Its protein is CASRPKSNYGYTF. The complete variable domain, with remaining parts taken from reference TRBV14 and TRBJ1-2, reads EAGVTQFPSHSVIEKGQTVTLRCDPISGHDNLYWYRRVMGKEIKFLLHFVKESKQDESGMPNNRFLAERTGGTYSTLKVQPAELEDSGVYFCASRPKSNYGYTFGSGTRLTVV.

A few counts support this clone. V gene TRBV27 combines with J gene TRBJ1-2, with D hard to call. Trimming shortened V by 2 bases and J by 3 bases, and 10 bases separated the two germline ends. There are 14 residues in the CDR3. The V gene's germline CDR1 is MNHEY and CDR2 SMNVEV (reference sequence). CDR3: CASSLTDPYYGYTF. For the CDR3, the DNA is TGTGCCAGCAGTTTAACAGACCCGTACTATGGCTACACCTTC.

The chain's CDR3 is CASSRLQGIKGGANVLTF. The CDR3 region has the DNA TGCGCCAGCAGCCGCCTACAGGGGATCAAGGGAGGGGCCAACGTCCTGACTTTC. The V call is TRBV4-1, the J call TRBJ2-6; 7 nucleotides line up with TRBD1. V gave up 4 bases and J gave up 4 bases; unmatched junction bases: 13. The CDR3 has 18 amino acids. Per the germline V gene, CDR1 is MGHRA and CDR2 is YSYEKL.

The chain links TRBV5-1 to TRBJ1-1; D remains unclear. Per germline, CDR1 SGHRS and CDR2 YFSETQ. This CDR3 spans 14 amino acids. Deletions cut 6 bases from V and 0 bases from J, with 12 bases between. CDR3 nucleotide sequence: TGCGCCAGCAAGTCAGGTAACATGAACACTGAAGCTTTCTTT. It specifies CASKSGNMNTEAFF.

The J gene is TRBJ2-5, the V gene TRBV18; 8 bases fit TRBD1. The CDR3 is 14 residues long. The trim removed 2 bases at V and 4 bases at J, leaving 3 bases unmatched. Germline CDR1 KGHSH, CDR2 LQKENI. Written as DNA, the CDR3 is TGTGCCAGCTCACCAGGACAGGGTTTAGAGACCCAGTACTTC. Protein product: CASSPGQGLETQYF.

The chain combines TRBV15 with TRBJ2-1; 10 bases fit TRBD2. This CDR3 has 15 amino acids. The trim removed 1 base at V and 7 bases at J, leaving 4 bases unmatched. Germline V CDR1 and CDR2: LNHNV, YYDKDF (reference sequence). The CDR3 DNA sequence: TGTGCCACCAGCAGAGGGGGGGGACTAGCGAATGAGCAGTTCTTC. Amino acid sequence: CATSRGGGLANEQFF. Full variable domain (outside the CDR3, taken from reference TRBV15 and TRBJ2-1): DAMVIQNPRYQVTQFGKPVTLSCSQTLNHNVMYWYQQKSSQAPKLLFHYYDKDFNNEADTPDNFQSRRPNTSFCFLDIRSPGLGDTAMYLCATSRGGGLANEQFFGPGTRLTVL.

The gene calls are TRBV4-1 and TRBJ2-2; D may be TRBD2 (6 bases). V lost 0 bases and J lost 5, with 13 bases in between. From germline, CDR1 is MGHRA and CDR2 YSYEKL. The CDR3 consists of 16 residues. CDR3 coding DNA: TGCGCCAGCAGCCAAGAACCGGGGCGGGGAACCGGGGAGCTGTTTTTT. Protein: CASSQEPGRGTGELFF.

This clone was seen more than once but under ten times. The chain employs TRBV4-1 and TRBJ1-1; the match to TRBD1 covers 8 bases. There are 18 residues in the CDR3. Germline assignment: CDR1 MGHRA and CDR2 YSYEKL. The J segment lost 1 base and the V segment lost 2 bases, leaving 12 bases of the junction unmatched. The CDR3 coding sequence is TGCGCCAGCAGCCAAACCCGACAGGGGCCCCCGACGAACACTGAAGCTTTCTTT. It codes for CASSQTRQGPPTNTEAFF.

V and J are TRBV30 and TRBJ2-3, with TRBD2 as a possible D gene (7 bases). This CDR3 region has 14 residues. V was trimmed by 0 bases and J by 4 bases, leaving 11 bases between them. The germline V gene encodes CDR1 GTSNPN and CDR2 SVGIG (reference sequence). Written as DNA, the CDR3 is TGTGCCTGGAGTGTAGGAGGGGGGGCAGATACGCAGTATTTT. Residues: CAWSVGGGADTQYF.

In this sample, this clone turned up a few times. The V call is TRBV27, the J call TRBJ1-5, with a weak D call TRBD1 (5 bases). Trimming took off 4 bases at V and 0 bases at J, with 13 bases between the two ends. The CDR3 extends over 16 amino acids. Germline V gives CDR1 MNHEY, CDR2 SMNVEV (reference sequence). This CDR3 is CASSSDTGYSNQPQHF. The CDR3 DNA is TGTGCCAGCAGTTCCGATACAGGCTATAGCAATCAGCCCCAGCATTTT.

This clone was detected only once. One end of the junction varies from germline; a read error may be responsible. This chain uses TRBV7-7 with TRBJ2-1, with 8 bases identical to TRBD1. Germline loops: CDR1 SSHAT, CDR2 FNYEAQ (reference sequence). The CDR3 has 15 amino acids. The CDR3 loop reads CASSQDRVFYNEQFF. In nucleotides, the CDR3 is TGTGCTAGCAGCCAGGACAGGGTCTTCTACAATGAGCAGTTCTTC.

This rearrangement joins TRBV6-1 to TRBJ2-7; 8 bases line up with TRBD1. The V gene end was trimmed by 6 bases and the J gene end by 6 bases; junction bases not matched to a gene: 7. Germline lookup yields CDR1 MNHNS and CDR2 SASEGT. The CDR3 has 13 amino acids. The chain's CDR3 is CASREMGTGEQYF. The CDR3 DNA is TGTGCCAGCAGGGAGATGGGGACAGGCGAGCAGTACTTC.

This clone was recorded a few times. The gene calls are TRBV6-6 and TRBJ2-3; D ambiguous. This CDR3 contains 14 residues. The germline V and J ends were trimmed by 2 bases and 6 bases, with 12 bases remaining between them. Per germline, CDR1 MNHNY and CDR2 SVGAGI (reference sequence). The CDR3 is CASSYRGSIDTQYF. The DNA for the CDR3 is TGTGCCAGCAGTTACCGCGGTAGCATCGATACGCAGTATTTT.

This clone was picked up many times. DNA of the CDR3: TGTGCCAGCAGTTTGGGAGGACAGGGTTACGAAAAACTGTTTTTT. It specifies CASSLGGQGYEKLFF. The chain couples TRBV6-6 to TRBJ1-4; 8 nucleotides line up with TRBD1. Germline V gene data show CDR1 as MNHNY and CDR2 as SVGAGI (reference sequence). V lost 4 bases and J lost 8; bases outside the gene matches: 9. This CDR3 region has 15 residues.

This clone occurred a few times. This chain connects TRBV2 to TRBJ2-1; 9 nucleotides line up with TRBD1. The trim removed 1 base at V and 8 bases at J, leaving 12 bases unmatched. Germline CDR1 reads SNHLY; CDR2 reads FYNNEI. This CDR3 is 17 amino acids long. The CDR3 is CASSEVSPGQGGDEQFF. The DNA of the CDR3 is TGTGCCAGCAGTGAAGTCTCTCCGGGACAGGGTGGGGATGAGCAGTTCTTC.

The genes are TRBV5-1 and TRBJ1-3; perhaps TRBD1 as D (5 bases). Trimming removed 4 bases from V and 0 bases from J, with 8 bases in between. The CDR3 covers 14 residues. The V gene's germline CDR1 is SGHRS and CDR2 YFSETQ. The CDR3 sequence is CASSTDSSGNTIYF. CDR3 nucleotides: TGCGCCAGCAGCACCGACAGCTCTGGAAACACCATATATTTT.

The sample holds a few counts of this clone. The same CDR3 arises from other DNA sequences in this sample as well. The chain couples TRBV6-5 to TRBJ1-1, with D uncertain. Germline values: CDR1 MNHEY, CDR2 SVGAGI. V lost 0 bases and J lost 3, with 5 bases in between. CDR3 length equals 13 residues. The CDR3 coding sequence is TGTGCCAGCAGTTACTCGGCCGACACTGAAGCTTTCTTT. Residues: CASSYSADTEAFF.

This sequence joins TRBV6-1 and TRBJ1-2; TRBD1 is a possible D gene (5 bases). The CDR3 sequence is 13 residues long. V was trimmed by 6 bases and J by 6 bases, leaving 14 bases between them. Germline values: CDR1 MNHNS, CDR2 SASEGT. In DNA, the CDR3 is TGTGCCAGCAGCTCCAGGGCACGGAATGGCTACACCTTC. Translated: CASSSRARNGYTF.

This clone was detected only a few times. This chain connects TRBV5-4 to TRBJ2-1; tentatively, D is TRBD2 (6 bases). The germline gives CDR1 SGHNT, CDR2 YYREEE (reference sequence). Trimming stripped 0 bases from V and 1 base from J, with 11 bases between. The CDR3 covers 16 residues. The CDR3 is CASSLVYGRSYNEQFF. The CDR3 region has the DNA TGTGCCAGCAGCTTGGTATACGGGAGATCCTACAATGAGCAGTTCTTC.

The CDR3 DNA is TGTGCCAGCAGCGTGACAGGGGGTCCCTACGAGCAGTACTTC. The encoded protein is CASSVTGGPYEQYF. The chain uses TRBV9 and TRBJ2-5; TRBD1 matches at 9 bases. The last part of the DNA fits TRBJ2-7 better; the J call may be wrong. The CDR3 has 14 residues. Germline V gene sequence: CDR1 SGDLS, CDR2 YYNGEE.

This clone was detected a few times. The V and J genes are TRBV6-4 and TRBJ1-1; 12 nucleotides align to TRBD1. The CDR3 contains 14 residues. V shed 3 bases, J shed 7 bases, and the junction held 3 bases outside the gene matches. CDR1 is MRHNA, CDR2 SNTAGT, per germline. CDR3 coding DNA: TGTGCCAGCAGTGAGGGGACAGGGGGCAGTGAAGCTTTCTTT. Amino acids: CASSEGTGGSEAFF.

This clone was counted between two and nine times. This chain uses TRBV7-9 with TRBJ1-2, with TRBD1 matching over 7 bases. V shed 5 bases and J 8 bases; nucleotides not matched to a gene: 5. The CDR3 is 12 residues long. Per the germline V gene, CDR1 is SEHNR and CDR2 is FQNEAQ (reference sequence). CDR3 bases: TGTGCCAGCAGCATTACAGGGGTCGGCTACACCTTC. Translation gives CASSITGVGYTF.

This clone was recorded a few times. The chain uses TRBV5-4 and TRBJ1-1; maybe TRBD1 (6 bases). Per the germline V gene, CDR1 is SGHNT and CDR2 is YYREEE (reference sequence). The CDR3 spans 17 residues. V lost 0 bases and J lost 0, with 15 bases in between. The CDR3 region has the DNA TGTGCCAGCAGCTTGGCAGGGGATGGGGTGATGAACACTGAAGCTTTCTTT. Translated: CASSLAGDGVMNTEAFF. The entire variable domain, with the rest obtained from reference TRBV5-4 and TRBJ1-1, is as follows: ETGVTQSPTHLIKTRGQQVTLRCSSQSGHNTVSWYQQALGQGPQFIFQYYREEENGRGNFPPRFSGLQFPNYSSELNVNALELDDSALYLCASSLAGDGVMNTEAFFGQGTRLTVV.

The rearrangement uses TRBV2 and TRBJ2-1; 9 bases fit TRBD2. J gave up 8 bases and V 6 bases, and 8 bases lay outside the gene matches. CDR1 is SNHLY and CDR2 is FYNNEI in the germline V gene. This CDR3 contains 14 residues. The CDR3 bases are TGTGCCAGCAGGCGGGCGGGGGGGCCCCATGAGCAGTTCTTC. Translating gives CASRRAGGPHEQFF.

This clone was seen a few times. V and J are TRBV18 and TRBJ2-3; 11 nucleotides align to TRBD2. Germline V gene lookup returns CDR1 KGHSH and CDR2 LQKENI. The CDR3 has 18 amino acids. V lost 1 base to trimming and J lost 6 bases; unmatched junction nucleotides: 12. This CDR3 is CASSPRDRTSGPGDTQYF. CDR3 bases: TGTGCCAGCTCACCACGGGACCGGACTAGCGGGCCGGGGGATACGCAGTATTTT.